The 5 T cell receptor beta chains given below trace back to one sample, sequenced in a study of regulatory T cells in long-lasting Graves disease. This sample's time point: newly diagnosed GD, antithyroid drugs for less than 3 months. The TCR library was made from RNA extracted from PBMCs. Building the TCR beta libraries relied on iRepertoire HTBI primers, and CDR3 regions underwent Arm-PCR. TCRdb reprocessed the multiplex PCR reads via MiXCR and lists one record per CDR3 protein. This sample yields about 540,000 distinct CDR3 sequences, of which approximately 13% are seen a single time; approximately 9.3% belongs to the top ten. These data were likewise used in another study, on T cells in Graves' hyperthyroidism and ophthalmopathy.

The source was peripheral blood mononuclear cells (PBMCs), collected at new diagnosis, from a patient treated with antithyroid drugs. Every receptor here comes from a man aged 25-40 years with Graves disease.

About this clonotype itself: The germline gene is not matched at one end of the junction; a read error may be the cause. The V and J genes are TRBV7-2 and TRBJ2-5; TRBD2 matches 7 bases. The CDR3 runs to 14 residues. Germline CDR1 and CDR2: SGHTA and FQGNSA. This chain's CDR3 is CANGPFGGKEAQYF. The DNA for the CDR3 is TGTGCCAACGGCCCTTTCGGGGGGAAAGAGGCCCAGTACTTC.

The chain joins TRBV7-9 to TRBJ2-1, with D possibly matching TRBD2 (5 bases). The CDR3 extends over 15 amino acids. The V end was cut by 5 bases, the J end by 7 bases, with 18 bases between. Germline values: CDR1 SEHNR, CDR2 FQNEAQ (reference sequence). CDR3 nucleotide sequence: TGTGCCAGCAGCCCAATCCGGAGCGGCAGGAATGAGCAGTTCTTC. Translated: CASSPIRSGRNEQFF.

This clonotype was found many times. This sequence joins TRBV9 and TRBJ1-1, with D hard to call. Germline V gene lookup returns CDR1 SGDLS and CDR2 YYNGEE. The V gene lost 4 bases and the J gene lost 3 bases, with 10 bases spanning the gap. This CDR3 has 13 residues. The CDR3 bases are TGTGCCAGCAGCAACGGGTGGGACACTGAAGCTTTCTTT. Translated: CASSNGWDTEAFF.

The chain has TRBV25-1 and TRBJ2-5; no firm D call. The CDR3 has 14 amino acids. V shed 7 bases and J shed 5 bases, with 17 bases lying between them. The germline V gene encodes CDR1 MGHDK and CDR2 SYGVNS. CDR3: CASKASLVGETQYF. In nucleotides, the CDR3 is TGTGCCAGCAAGGCCTCTTTAGTGGGGGAGACCCAGTACTTC. Full variable domain (outside the CDR3, taken from reference TRBV25-1 and TRBJ2-5): EADIYQTPRYLVIGTGKKITLECSQTMGHDKMYWYQQDPGMELHLIHYSYGVNSTEKGDLSSESTVSRIRTEHFPLTLESARPSHTSQYLCASKASLVGETQYFGPGTRLLVL.

The rearrangement uses TRBV7-9 and TRBJ2-7; 8 nucleotides align to TRBD1. Trimming cost V 5 bases and J 4 bases; bases outside gene matches: 10. Germline CDR1 and CDR2: SEHNR and FQNEAQ (reference sequence). The CDR3 has 15 residues. CDR3 DNA: TGTGCCAGCAGCCCGTCGGGGACAGGTGATTACGAGCAGTACTTC. Its translation is CASSPSGTGDYEQYF.